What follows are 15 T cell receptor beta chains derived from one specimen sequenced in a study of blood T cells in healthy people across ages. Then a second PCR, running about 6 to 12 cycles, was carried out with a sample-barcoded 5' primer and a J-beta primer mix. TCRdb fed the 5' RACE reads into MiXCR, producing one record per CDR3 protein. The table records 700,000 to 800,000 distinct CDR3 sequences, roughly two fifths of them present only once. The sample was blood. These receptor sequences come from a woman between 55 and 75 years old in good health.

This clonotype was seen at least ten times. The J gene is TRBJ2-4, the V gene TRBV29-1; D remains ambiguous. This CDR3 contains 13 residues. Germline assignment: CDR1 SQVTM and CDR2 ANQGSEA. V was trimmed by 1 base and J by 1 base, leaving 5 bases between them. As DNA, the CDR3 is TGCAGCGTTGAAGCGATGGCCAAAAACATTCAGTACTTC. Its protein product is CSVEAMAKNIQYF.

CDR3 in amino acids: CANLNRGPPTNEKLFF. The CDR3 DNA sequence: TGTGCCAACCTCAATCGGGGGCCCCCAACTAATGAAAAACTGTTTTTT. The J gene is TRBJ1-4, the V gene TRBV12-3 or TRBV12-4; tentatively, D is TRBD1 (6 bases). The CDR3 spans 16 residues. The V gene lost 10 bases and the J gene lost 0 bases, with 18 bases spanning the gap.

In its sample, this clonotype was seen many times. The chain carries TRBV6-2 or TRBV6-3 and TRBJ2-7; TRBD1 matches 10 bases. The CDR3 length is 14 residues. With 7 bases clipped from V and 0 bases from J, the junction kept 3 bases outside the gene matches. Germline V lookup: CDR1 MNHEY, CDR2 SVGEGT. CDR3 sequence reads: CASIRDRGSYEQYF. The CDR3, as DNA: TGTGCCAGCATCCGGGACAGGGGCTCCTACGAGCAGTACTTC.

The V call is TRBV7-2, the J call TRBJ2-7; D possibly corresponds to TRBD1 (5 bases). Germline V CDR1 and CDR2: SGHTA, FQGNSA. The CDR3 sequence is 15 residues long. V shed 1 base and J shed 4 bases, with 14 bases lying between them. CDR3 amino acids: CASSLVQIAGYEQYF. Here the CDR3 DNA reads TGTGCCAGCAGCTTAGTACAGATTGCAGGGTACGAGCAGTACTTC.

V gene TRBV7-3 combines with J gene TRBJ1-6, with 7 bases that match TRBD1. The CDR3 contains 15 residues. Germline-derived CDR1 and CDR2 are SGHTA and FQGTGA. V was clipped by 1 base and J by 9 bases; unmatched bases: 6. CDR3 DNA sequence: TGTGCCAGCAGCTTAAGGCCGGACAGGTTTTCACCCCTCCACTTT. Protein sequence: CASSLRPDRFSPLHF.

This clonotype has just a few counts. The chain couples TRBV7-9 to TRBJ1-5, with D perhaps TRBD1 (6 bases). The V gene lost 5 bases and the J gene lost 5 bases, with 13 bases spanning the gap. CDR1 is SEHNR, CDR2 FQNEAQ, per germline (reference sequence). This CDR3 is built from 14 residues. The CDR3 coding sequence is TGTGCCAGCAGCGCCGGGACACGGGATCAGCCCCAGCATTTT. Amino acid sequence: CASSAGTRDQPQHF.

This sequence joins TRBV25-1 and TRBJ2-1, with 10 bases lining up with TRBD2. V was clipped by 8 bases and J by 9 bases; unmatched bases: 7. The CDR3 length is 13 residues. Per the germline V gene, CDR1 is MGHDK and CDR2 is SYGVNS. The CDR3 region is CASGGTSDGEQFF. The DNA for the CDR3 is TGTGCCAGCGGCGGGACTAGCGATGGTGAGCAGTTCTTC. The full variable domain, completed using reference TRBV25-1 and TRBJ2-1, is EADIYQTPRYLVIGTGKKITLECSQTMGHDKMYWYQQDPGMELHLIHYSYGVNSTEKGDLSSESTVSRIRTEHFPLTLESARPSHTSQYLCASGGTSDGEQFFGPGTRLTVL.

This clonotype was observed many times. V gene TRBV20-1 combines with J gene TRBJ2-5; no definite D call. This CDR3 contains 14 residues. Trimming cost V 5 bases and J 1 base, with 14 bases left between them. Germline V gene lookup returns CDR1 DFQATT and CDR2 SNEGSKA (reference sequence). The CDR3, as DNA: TGCAGTGCTTACGATAGAGGTGCCCAAGAGACCCAGTACTTC. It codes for CSAYDRGAQETQYF.

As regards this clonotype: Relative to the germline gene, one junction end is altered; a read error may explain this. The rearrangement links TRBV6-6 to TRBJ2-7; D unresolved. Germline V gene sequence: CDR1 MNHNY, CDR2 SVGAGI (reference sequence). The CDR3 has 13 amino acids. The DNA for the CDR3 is TGTGCCAGCAGTTACGGCCCAGTCTACGAGCAGTGCTTC. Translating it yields CASSYGPVYEQCF.

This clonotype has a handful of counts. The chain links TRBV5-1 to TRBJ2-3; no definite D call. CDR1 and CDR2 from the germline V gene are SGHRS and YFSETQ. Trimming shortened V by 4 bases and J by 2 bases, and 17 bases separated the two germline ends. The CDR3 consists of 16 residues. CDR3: CASSLSSAYNTDTQYF. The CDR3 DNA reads TGCGCCAGCAGCCTGTCCTCTGCTTATAACACAGATACGCAGTATTTT. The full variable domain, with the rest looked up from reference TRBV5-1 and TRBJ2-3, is KAGVTQTPRYLIKTRGQQVTLSCSPISGHRSVSWYQQTPGQGLQFLFEYFSETQRNKGNFPGRFSGRQFSNSRSEMNVSTLELGDSALYLCASSLSSAYNTDTQYFGPGTRLTVL.

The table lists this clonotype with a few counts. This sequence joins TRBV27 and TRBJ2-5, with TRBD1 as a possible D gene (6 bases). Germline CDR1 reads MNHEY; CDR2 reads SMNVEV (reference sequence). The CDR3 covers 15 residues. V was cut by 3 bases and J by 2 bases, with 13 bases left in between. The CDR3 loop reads CASSFAPGVQETQYF. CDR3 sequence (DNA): TGTGCCAGCAGTTTTGCTCCAGGGGTTCAAGAGACCCAGTACTTC.

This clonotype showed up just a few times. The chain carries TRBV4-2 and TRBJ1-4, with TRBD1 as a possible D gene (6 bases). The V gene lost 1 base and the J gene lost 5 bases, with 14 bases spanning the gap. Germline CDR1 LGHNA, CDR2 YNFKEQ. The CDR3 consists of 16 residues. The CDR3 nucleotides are TGTGCCAGCAGCCAAGTCGGGCCAGGGGCGAATGAAAAACTGTTTTTT. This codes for CASSQVGPGANEKLFF.

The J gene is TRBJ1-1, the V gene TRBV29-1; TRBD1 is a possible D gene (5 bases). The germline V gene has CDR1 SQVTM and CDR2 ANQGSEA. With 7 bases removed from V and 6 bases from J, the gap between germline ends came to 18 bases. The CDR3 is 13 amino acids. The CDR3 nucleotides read TGCAGCGCCACGGAGGGGTTCGGGGCTGAAGCTTTCTTT. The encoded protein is CSATEGFGAEAFF.

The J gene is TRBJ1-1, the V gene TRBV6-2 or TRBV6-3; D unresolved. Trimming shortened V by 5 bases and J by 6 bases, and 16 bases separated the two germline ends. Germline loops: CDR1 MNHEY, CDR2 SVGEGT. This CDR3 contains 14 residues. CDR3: CASSDDMRAAEAFF. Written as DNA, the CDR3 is TGTGCCAGCAGTGACGACATGAGGGCCGCTGAAGCTTTCTTT.

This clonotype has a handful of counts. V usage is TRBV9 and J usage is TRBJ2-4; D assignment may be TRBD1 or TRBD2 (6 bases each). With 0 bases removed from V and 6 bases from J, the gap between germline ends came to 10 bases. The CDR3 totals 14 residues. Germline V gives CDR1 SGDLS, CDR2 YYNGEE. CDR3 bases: TGTGCCAGCAGCGTAGGAGGGGGGAGAAACATTCAGTACTTC. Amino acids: CASSVGGGRNIQYF.